This TCR beta chain was captured in a study of shared clonotypes between healthy human individuals. This CDR3 spans 20 amino acids. Germline V gene sequence: CDR1 SGHRS, CDR2 YFSETQ. V lost 5 bases to trimming and J lost 2 bases; unmatched junction nucleotides: 19. Turning to this clone: The antigen remains unidentified.

Data came from immunoSEQ multiplex PCR; TCRdb stores just in-frame clones and leaves some out. In the table there are 2,500,000 or so clones, approximately 93% of which are singletons. Study results and caveats: Sequencing depth was predicted to influence how clonotypes are shared among donors.

The clonotype comes from a man aged 18 to 29 in good health. Some clones in this sample may be carry-over from other donors' samples. The chain is built from TRBV5-1 and TRBJ2-1; 10 bases match TRBD2. Specimen: naive CD4+ T cells from PBMCs. Subset meaning: CD45RA+ positively selected. CDR3 bases: TGCGCCAGCAGGCACGCAAGGCTAGCGGGAGAGGTCCCCCCCTACAATGAGCAGTTCTTC. Translated, it gives CASRHARLAGEVPPYNEQFF.